These 11 T cell receptor beta chains were all obtained from the same sample, sequenced in a study of neoadjuvant anti-PD-1 for oral cavity cancer (dated by TCRdb to the early 2020s). Libraries were prepared through the immunoSEQ multiplex PCR assay. In TCRdb, the immuneACCESS table is reduced to in-frame sequences with V and J assigned. These tables do not hold every clone; where another copy was compared, an unresolved V gene accounts for under half, and the others remain unexplained. Present in this sample are around 81,000 clones, approximately 84% of which were seen just once. Over 3% of the sample is in the top ten clones. In the paper's terms, the time point label means: before neoadjuvant nivolumab. This specimen consisted of PBMCs, obtained before nivolumab (anti-PD-1) treatment. These receptors were collected from a person between 40 and 85 years old with oral cavity squamous cell carcinoma.

This chain uses TRBV13 with TRBJ2-7; D may be TRBD2 (6 bases). V lost 4 bases and J lost 4, with 11 bases in between. CDR3 length: 13 residues. Germline CDR1 PRHDT, CDR2 FYEKMQ (reference sequence). In DNA, the CDR3 is TGTGCCAGCAGCTCCCGACTAGGTTACGAGCAGTACTTC. It translates to CASSSRLGYEQYF.

V and J are TRBV6-5 and TRBJ1-2; D unclear. The length of the CDR3 is 12 residues. CDR1 is MNHEY and CDR2 is SVGAGI in the germline V gene. Trimming took 4 bases from V and 5 from J, leaving 8 bases between them. In nucleotides, the CDR3 is TGTGCCAGCAGTTCACAGTTATATGGCTACACCTTC. Translation gives CASSSQLYGYTF.

This clone was counted a few times. This chain uses TRBV10-3 with TRBJ2-1; the match to TRBD2 covers 7 bases. CDR1 is ENHRY, CDR2 SYGVKD, per germline. CDR3 length: 13 amino acids. J lost 10 bases, V lost 2 bases, and 5 bases had no gene match. DNA of the CDR3: TGTGCCATCAGTGAGAGCGGGGCCGGGGAGCAGTTCTTC. Translation: CAISESGAGEQFF.

The gene calls are TRBV27 and TRBJ2-7; D not certain. The CDR3 spans 13 residues. Germline V gives CDR1 MNHEY, CDR2 SMNVEV (reference sequence). Trimming left V 2 bases short and J 6 bases short, with 11 bases between. The CDR3 region is CASSLQVLTEQYF. In DNA, the CDR3 is TGTGCCAGCAGTTTACAGGTTTTGACCGAGCAGTACTTC.

The J gene is TRBJ2-5, the V gene TRBV30; D could derive from TRBD1 or TRBD2 (5 bases each). The V end lost 5 bases, the J end lost 1 base, and 11 bases lay between the germline ends. Per the germline V gene, CDR1 is GTSNPN and CDR2 is SVGIG (reference sequence). CDR3 length: 13 residues. The CDR3 region has the DNA TGTGCCTGGGGGGGACGGACCCAAGAGACCCAGTACTTC. Protein: CAWGGRTQETQYF.

This chain links TRBV29-1 with TRBJ1-1; TRBD1 matches 8 bases. This CDR3 is 14 amino acids long. Trimming cost V 5 bases and J 4 bases; bases outside gene matches: 9. The germline CDR1 and CDR2 sequences are SQVTM and ANQGSEA. CDR3 bases: TGCAGCGTTAACCCTCAGGGGGCGGGCACTGAAGCTTTCTTT. Translation: CSVNPQGAGTEAFF.

The genes are TRBV19 and TRBJ2-7, with D uncertain. Trimming removed 11 bases from V and 6 bases from J, with 20 bases in between. Germline V gene data show CDR1 as LNHDA and CDR2 as SQIVND (reference sequence). CDR3 length: 13 amino acids. This CDR3 reads CAPGWPPPPEQYF. CDR3 DNA: TGTGCCCCCGGGTGGCCCCCTCCCCCCGAGCAGTACTTC.

The chain recombines TRBV6-5 with TRBJ1-1; 8 bases align to TRBD1. V trimming: 4 bases; J trimming: 6 bases; junction bases outside the gene matches: 7. Germline V gene data show CDR1 as MNHEY and CDR2 as SVGAGI. The CDR3 consists of 14 residues. In nucleotides, the CDR3 is TGTGCCAGCAGTTCTCGGACAGGGCAGGCTGAAGCTTTCTTT. The encoded protein is CASSSRTGQAEAFF.

The CDR3 protein is CASSLTTGREKLFF. The CDR3 DNA sequence: TGTGCCAGCAGCTTAACGACAGGGAGGGAAAAACTGTTTTTT. The V and J genes are TRBV11-2 and TRBJ1-4; 7 nucleotides match TRBD1. Germline V gene lookup returns CDR1 SGHAT and CDR2 FQNNGV. V shed 2 bases and J 8 bases; nucleotides not matched to a gene: 5. This CDR3 spans 14 amino acids. Variable domain in full (rest from reference TRBV11-2 and TRBJ1-4): EAGVAQSPRYKIIEKRQSVAFWCNPISGHATLYWYQQILGQGPKLLIQFQNNGVVDDSQLPKDRFSAERLKGVDSTLKIQPAKLEDSAVYLCASSLTTGREKLFFGSGTQLSVL.

CDR3 protein: CAISESGGPYEQYF. The CDR3 nucleotides read TGTGCCATCAGTGAGTCAGGGGGTCCCTACGAGCAGTACTTC. This chain links TRBV10-3 with TRBJ2-7; possible D gene TRBD1, 6 bases. This CDR3 has 14 residues. Germline CDR1 reads ENHRY; CDR2 reads SYGVKD. V shed 0 bases and J shed 2 bases, with 8 bases lying between them.

The genes are TRBV30 and TRBJ2-5, with D perhaps matching TRBD1 or TRBD2 (5 bases each). V dropped 0 bases and J dropped 9 bases, with 14 bases sitting between them. This CDR3 contains 13 residues. Germline V CDR1 and CDR2: GTSNPN, SVGIG (reference sequence). CDR3 nucleotides: TGTGCCTGGAGTGTACAAGGGGCGGAGGCCCAGTACTTC. Translating gives CAWSVQGAEAQYF. Combining the CDR3 with reference TRBV30 and TRBJ2-5 gives the whole variable domain SQTIHQWPATLVQPVGSPLSLECTVEGTSNPNLYWYRQAAGRGLQLLFYSVGIGQISSEVPQNLSASRPQDRQFILSSKKLLLSDSGFYLCAWSVQGAEAQYFGPGTRLLVL.